This T cell receptor beta chain comes out of a study of blood T cell repertoires in COVID-19. Only in-frame clones appear in the TCRdb table, and some are missing; sequencing was by immunoSEQ multiplex PCR. This table has around 330,000 clones, around 90% appearing once. V was cut by 5 bases and J by 2 bases, with 15 bases left in between. CDR3 size: 15 residues. CDR1 SGHVS and CDR2 FQNEAQ come from the germline V gene. V is TRBV7-8 and J is TRBJ1-2; D perhaps matches TRBD1 (6 bases). This sequence was found in a man in his sixties who had recovered from COVID-19. Material for sequencing was PBMCs or T cells enriched from blood (not recorded which). The CDR3 protein is CASSQNLQGNYGYTF. The CDR3 coding sequence is TGTGCCAGCAGCCAGAACCTACAGGGAAACTATGGCTACACCTTC.